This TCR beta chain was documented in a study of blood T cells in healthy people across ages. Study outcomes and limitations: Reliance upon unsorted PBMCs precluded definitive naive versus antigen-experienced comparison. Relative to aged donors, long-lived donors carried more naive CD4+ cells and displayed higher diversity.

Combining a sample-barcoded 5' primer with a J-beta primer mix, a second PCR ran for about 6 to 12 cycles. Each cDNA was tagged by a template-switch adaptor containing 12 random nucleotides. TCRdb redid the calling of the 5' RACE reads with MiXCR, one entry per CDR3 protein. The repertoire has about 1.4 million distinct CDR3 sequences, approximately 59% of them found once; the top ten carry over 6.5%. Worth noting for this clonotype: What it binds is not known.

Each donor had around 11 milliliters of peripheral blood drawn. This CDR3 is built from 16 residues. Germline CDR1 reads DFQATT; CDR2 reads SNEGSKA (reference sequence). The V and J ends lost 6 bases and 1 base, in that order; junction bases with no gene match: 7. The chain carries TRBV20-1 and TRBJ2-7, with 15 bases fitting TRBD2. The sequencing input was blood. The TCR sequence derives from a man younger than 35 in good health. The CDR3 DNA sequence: TGCAGTGCCATGGGGACTAGCGGGAGGAAATCCTACGAGCAGTACTTC. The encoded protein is CSAMGTSGRKSYEQYF.